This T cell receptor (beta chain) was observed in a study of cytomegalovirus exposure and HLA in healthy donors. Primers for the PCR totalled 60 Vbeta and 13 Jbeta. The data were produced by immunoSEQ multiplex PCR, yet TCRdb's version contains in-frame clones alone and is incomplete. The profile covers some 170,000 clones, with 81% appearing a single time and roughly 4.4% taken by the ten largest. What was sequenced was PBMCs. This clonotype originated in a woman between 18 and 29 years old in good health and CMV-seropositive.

CDR3 nucleotides: TGCGCCAGCAGCTTAGGAGCGACAGCTAACTATGGCTACACCTTC. Translation gives CASSLGATANYGYTF. J is TRBJ1-2 and V is TRBV5-1; D is possibly TRBD1 (5 bases). Trimming cost V 2 bases and J 0 bases, with 11 bases left between them. The CDR3 is made up of 15 amino acids. CDR1 is SGHRS, CDR2 YFSETQ, per germline.